These T cell receptor beta chains were read from a single sample in a study of OX40 agonist ivuxolimab in advanced cancers. Clones were sequenced by immunoSEQ multiplex PCR, and TCRdb holds only the in-frame ones, with some missing. Of just over 95,000 clones listed, around 90% are singletons. This specimen was CD4+ or CD8+ T cells sorted from blood, taken in a trial of the OX40 agonist ivuxolimab. Receptors originate from an adult with an advanced solid tumor such as melanoma, head and neck, liver or kidney cancer. CDR3s include the opening cysteine and the closing phenylalanine or tryptophan. D genes are given only for firm matches. Some rows mark clone size as missing; the rest say once, few, many or name a class of expanded clone.

>TRBV6-6|TRBJ2-1|NA|NA
CASSKSQGNEQFF
TGTGCCAGCAGTAAGTCACAGGGTAATGAGCAGTTCTTC
>TRBV7-8|TRBJ2-5|NA|NA
CASSLARAGETQYF
TGTGCCAGCAGCTTAGCCAGGGCGGGAGAGACCCAGTACTTC
>TRBV2|TRBJ1-2|few|NA
CASSFQLIDGYTF
TGTGCCAGCAGCTTCCAGTTAATAGATGGCTACACCTTC
>TRBV7-8|TRBJ2-1|NA|TRBD2
CASSLRTSGGTAGNEQFF
TGTGCCAGCAGCTTGAGGACTAGCGGGGGGACCGCGGGCAATGAGCAGTTCTTC
>TRBV29-1|TRBJ2-5|NA|TRBD2
CSVERLAGNQETQYF
TGCAGCGTTGAGCGACTAGCGGGGAACCAAGAGACCCAGTACTTC
>TRBV30|TRBJ2-6|NA|TRBD1
CAWSLRTGVIFGANVLTF
TGTGCCTGGAGTCTTAGGACAGGGGTCATATTTGGGGCCAACGTCCTGACTTTC
>TRBV9|TRBJ1-2|NA|NA
CASSKDGGANYGYTF
TGTGCCAGCAGCAAAGACGGCGGAGCTAACTATGGCTACACCTTC
>TRBV30|TRBJ1-1|NA|NA
CAWSVGSGNTEAFF
TGTGCCTGGAGTGTAGGGTCAGGGAACACTGAAGCTTTCTTT
>TRBV11-1|TRBJ2-1|NA|TRBD2
CASSPPTGRNNEQFF
TGTGCCAGCAGCCCTCCCACCGGGAGGAACAATGAGCAGTTCTTC
>TRBV29-1|TRBJ2-5|NA|NA
CSTRDSRGETQYF
TGCAGCACTCGGGACTCCCGGGGAGAGACCCAGTACTTC
>TRBV7-2|TRBJ1-1|NA|NA
CASSLFPGNTEAFF
TGTGCCAGCAGCTTATTTCCCGGGAACACTGAAGCTTTCTTT
>TRBV19|TRBJ1-1|NA|TRBD1
CASSVQGANTEAFF
TGTGCCAGTAGTGTCCAGGGGGCGAACACTGAAGCTTTCTTT
>TRBV7-9|TRBJ1-2|NA|NA
CASSTQGNYGYTF
TGTGCCAGCAGCACCCAGGGTAACTATGGCTACACCTTC
>TRBV14|TRBJ2-6|NA|NA
CASSQPGAGANVLTF
TGTGCCAGCAGCCAGCCAGGGGCTGGGGCCAACGTCCTGACTTTC
>TRBV29-1|TRBJ1-2|NA|NA
CSVGAGIEGYTF
TGCAGCGTTGGGGCAGGGATCGAAGGCTACACCTTC
>TRBV7-9|TRBJ1-2|NA|NA
CASSPREGLGYGYTF
TGTGCCAGCAGCCCCCGGGAGGGGTTAGGCTATGGCTACACCTTC
>TRBV30|TRBJ1-1|NA|TRBD1
CAWSKGQGPGKAFF
TGTGCCTGGAGCAAAGGACAGGGGCCCGGAAAAGCTTTCTTT
>TRBV5-1|TRBJ2-3|once|NA
CASSHTQGHTDTQYF
TGCGCCAGCAGCCACACCCAGGGGCACACAGATACGCAGTATTTT
>TRBV5-1|TRBJ1-1|NA|NA
CASTTQVGTPTEAFF
TGCGCCAGCACGACACAAGTCGGGACACCCACTGAAGCTTTCTTT
>TRBV2|TRBJ2-2|few|TRBD2
CASSDWTRGDTGELFF
TGTGCCAGCAGTGATTGGACTAGAGGGGACACCGGGGAGCTGTTTTTT
>TRBV14|TRBJ2-5|NA|NA
CASSHLVKETQYF
TGTGCCAGCAGCCATCTGGTCAAAGAGACCCAGTACTTC
>TRBV29-1|TRBJ1-1|NA|TRBD1
CSVTAQGVYTEAFF
TGCAGCGTTACAGCCCAGGGGGTTTACACTGAAGCTTTCTTT